Below are 30 T cell receptor beta chains sequenced from a single sample in a study of CD8+CD57+ T cells in acquired aplastic anemia. Using genomic DNA as the template, TCR beta VDJ and CDR3 profiling was carried out. In TCRdb, the reads were re-called with MiXCR into one record per CDR3 protein. The sample records 400,000 to 450,000 distinct CDR3 sequences, 65% to 80% being singletons. The sample consisted of sorted CD4+, CD8+, or CD8+CD57+ T cells (not recorded which) from PBMCs. The receptors come from a human donor in good health, serving as a control.

This clonotype was seen only once. One end of the junction is discordant with germline, which a read error may explain. V and J are TRBV7-2 and TRBJ2-2; 8 nucleotides match TRBD1. CDR1 and CDR2 (germline): SGHTA, FQGNSA. The CDR3 runs 14 residues. Here the CDR3 reads CASSLDRGTQYLGF. CDR3 bases: TGTGCCAGCAGCTTAGACAGGGGGACCCAGTACTTGGGGTTT. Full variable domain (remainder filled in from reference TRBV7-2 and TRBJ2-2): GAGVSQSPSNKVTEKGKDVELRCDPISGHTALYWYRQSLGQGLEFLIYFQGNSAPDKSGLPSDRFSAERTGGSVSTLTIQRTQQEDSAVYLCASSLDRGTQYLGFGEGSRLTVL.

CDR3 nucleotides: TGTGCCAGCAGCGTATGGGCCAGGGGGGGGGGGGTGAACACTGAAGCTTTCTTT. It yields the protein CASSVWARGGGVNTEAFF. The rearrangement links TRBV9 to TRBJ1-1; 7 nucleotides align to TRBD1. The CDR3 length is 18 residues. Germline V gives CDR1 SGDLS, CDR2 YYNGEE. Losses at the gene ends were 1 base for V and 0 bases for J; bases not matched to a gene: 12.

This clonotype was seen a single time. Its ends do not fully match the called genes, so a read error is possible. In DNA, the CDR3 is TGTGCCTGCAGTTTGGGACAGGGGGCGGTTCATTCCCCCCTCCACTTT. Its protein product is CACSLGQGAVHSPLHF. The genes are TRBV7-2 and TRBJ1-6; 12 positions agree with TRBD1. The V gene's germline CDR1 is SGHTA and CDR2 FQGNSA. The CDR3 consists of 16 residues. The full variable domain, its missing parts supplied by reference TRBV7-2 and TRBJ1-6, is GAGVSQSPSNKVTEKGKDVELRCDPISGHTALYWYRQSLGQGLEFLIYFQGNSAPDKSGLPSDRFSAERTGGSVSTLTIQRTQQEDSAVYLCACSLGQGAVHSPLHFGNGTRLTVT.

The chain employs TRBV20-1 and TRBJ1-2; D is unclear. The V and J ends lost 0 bases and 6 bases respectively, with 14 bases between them. Germline CDR1 is DFQATT and CDR2 is SNEGSKA (reference sequence). This CDR3 has 14 residues. CDR3 loop: CSAREASGENGYTF. DNA of the CDR3: TGCAGTGCTAGAGAGGCGAGCGGGGAGAATGGCTACACCTTC.

In its sample, this clonotype was seen many times. The chain links TRBV5-1 to TRBJ1-2, with a weak D call TRBD1 (5 bases). The CDR3 runs 12 residues. Between the trimmed V and J ends, which lost 7 bases and 2 bases, there was a span of 9 bases. CDR1 is SGHRS and CDR2 is YFSETQ in the germline V gene. The CDR3 bases are TGCGCCAGCCGAGAGGGGAACTATGGCTACACCTTC. Encoded protein: CASREGNYGYTF.

The V and J genes are TRBV7-4 and TRBJ2-7; D is perhaps TRBD2 (6 bases). Germline loops: CDR1 SGHVT, CDR2 SQSDAQ. The CDR3 is 15 residues long. Trimming removed 2 bases at V and 13 bases at J, with 24 bases between. The CDR3 loop is CASSLFAGPLAISYF. In nucleotides, the CDR3 is TGTGCCAGCAGCTTATTCGCGGGACCTTTAGCAATCAGCTACTTC.

The chain has TRBV19 and TRBJ2-7; 12 positions match TRBD2. CDR3 length equals 18 residues. The J segment lost 1 base and the V segment lost 5 bases, leaving 12 bases of the junction unmatched. The germline CDR1 and CDR2 sequences are LNHDA and SQIVND (reference sequence). This chain's CDR3 is CASSVGLAGGEQSYEQYF. CDR3 nucleotides: TGTGCCAGTAGTGTGGGACTAGCGGGTGGAGAACAGTCCTACGAGCAGTACTTC.

The chain has TRBV7-2 and TRBJ2-5; 8 bases map to TRBD2. The CDR3 runs to 14 residues. CDR1 SGHTA and CDR2 FQGNSA come from the germline V gene. Germline trimming cut 5 bases from V and 4 bases from J; bases unmatched to any gene: 6. The CDR3: CASSRPAGGETQYF. Here the CDR3 DNA reads TGTGCCAGCAGCCGTCCGGCGGGGGGAGAGACCCAGTACTTC.

Remarks on this clonotype: Sequence at one end of the junction differs from germline and may be a read error. The V gene is TRBV7-2, the J gene TRBJ1-1; D gene ambiguous. Germline CDR1 and CDR2: SGHTA and FQGNSA. This CDR3 has 14 residues. The CDR3 is CASRPEVINPDAFF. The DNA of the CDR3 is TGTGCCAGCAGGCCAGAAGTCATAAACCCTGACGCTTTCTTT.

The chain combines TRBV3-1 with TRBJ2-5, with 9 nucleotides matching TRBD1. Unmatched junction bases numbered 7, after V lost 0 bases and J lost 5 bases. This CDR3 region has 16 residues. Per the germline V gene, CDR1 is LGHDT and CDR2 is YNNKEL (reference sequence). CDR3 amino acids: CASSQDGDRVSETQYF. The CDR3 DNA reads as TGTGCCAGCAGCCAAGATGGGGACAGGGTGTCCGAGACCCAGTACTTC.

With respect to this clonotype: The conserved final phenylalanine or tryptophan is absent from the CDR3, which likely points to a read error. No DNA is shown, since the ends of the CDR3 on it are uncertain; the CDR3 is the one TCRdb lists. V is TRBV7-9 and J is TRBJ2-7; TRBD1 is taken as the D call from the table, unchecked against the DNA. Germline-derived CDR1 and CDR2 are SEHNR and FQNEAQ (reference sequence). The CDR3 adds up to 13 amino acids, both ends counted. The CDR3 spells CASSSNRDSSGNT.

This clonotype was seen repeatedly, ten times or more. This chain connects TRBV12-5 to TRBJ1-2, with D unclear. V shed 2 bases and J shed 6 bases, with 7 bases lying between them. This CDR3 contains 12 residues. Germline values: CDR1 LGHNT, CDR2 FRNRAP. The chain's CDR3 is CASGLLGNGYTF. In DNA, the CDR3 is TGTGCTAGTGGTTTGTTGGGTAATGGCTACACCTTC.

Details on this clonotype: One end of the junction fails to match germline, which may point to a read error. This chain uses TRBV10-3 with TRBJ1-6, with D uncertain. The CDR3 contains 15 residues. The germline gives CDR1 ENHRY, CDR2 SYGVKD. The CDR3 DNA is TGTGCCATCAGTGAGGCGTCGAGCGAAGATTCACCCTACCTTTTC. It encodes CAISEASSEDSPYLF.

The chain joins TRBV20-1 to TRBJ1-4; no clear D. V gave up 2 bases and J gave up 11 bases, with 15 bases separating them. Per germline, CDR1 DFQATT and CDR2 SNEGSKA (reference sequence). The CDR3 length is 13 residues. CDR3: CSARHCEYTKLFF. In DNA form, the CDR3 reads TGCAGTGCTAGACATTGCGAGTACACCAAACTGTTTTTT.

This chain joins TRBV9 and TRBJ2-5; unclear D gene. Germline CDR1 and CDR2: SGDLS and YYNGEE. The V end lost 0 bases, the J end lost 5 bases, and 20 bases lay between the germline ends. The CDR3 consists of 17 residues. The CDR3 region is CASSVDTSDYGHETQYF. The CDR3 region has the DNA TGTGCCAGCAGCGTAGATACGTCAGATTATGGCCACGAGACCCAGTACTTC.

This clonotype was counted a few times. The gene calls are TRBV15 and TRBJ1-3, with D unresolved. Germline assignment: CDR1 LNHNV and CDR2 YYDKDF (reference sequence). The CDR3 length is 13 residues. V was trimmed by 8 bases and J by 4 bases, leaving 12 bases between them. CDR3 nucleotides: TGTGCCACCGCCGCTCGGAACGGAAACACCATATATTTT. The encoded protein is CATAARNGNTIYF.

This clonotype has a count of ten or more. The CDR3, as DNA: TGCAGTGCTAGTCCGGCGGTTGAGCAGTTCTTC. Protein product: CSASPAVEQFF. The rearrangement uses TRBV20-1 and TRBJ2-1; D unclear. There are 11 residues in the CDR3. Germline V lookup: CDR1 DFQATT, CDR2 SNEGSKA (reference sequence). V was cut by 3 bases and J by 9 bases, with 9 bases left in between.

About this clonotype itself: The junction does not match germline at one end; this may be a read error. The chain employs TRBV7-9 and TRBJ2-5, with a tentative D call TRBD2 (6 bases). The CDR3 length is 15 residues. Germline V lookup: CDR1 SEHNR, CDR2 FQNEAQ (reference sequence). The chain's CDR3 is CAGSLSAGRQETQYF. The CDR3 bases are TGTGCCGGCAGCTTATCTGCAGGGAGGCAAGAGACCCAGTACTTT.

The genes are TRBV12-3 or TRBV12-4 and TRBJ2-7; 9 bases are shared with TRBD1. This CDR3 spans 15 amino acids. The trim removed 6 bases at V and 3 bases at J, leaving 9 bases unmatched. CDR3: CASSLATGGFYEQYF. CDR3 nucleotide sequence: TGTGCCAGCAGCCTTGCGACAGGGGGGTTCTACGAGCAGTACTTC.

The chain links TRBV20-1 to TRBJ1-3; D is unresolved. V lost 1 base and J 11 bases, leaving 15 bases between the germline ends. The germline CDR1 and CDR2 sequences are DFQATT and SNEGSKA (reference sequence). The CDR3 runs to 13 residues. CDR3 region: CSARGRSGSSIYF. Written as DNA, the CDR3 is TGCAGTGCTAGAGGGCGCAGTGGTAGTTCCATATATTTT.

With regard to this clonotype: Its ends do not fully match the called genes, so a read error is possible. This chain uses TRBV9 with TRBJ1-2, with D tentatively TRBD1 (5 bases). Germline V gene sequence: CDR1 SGDLS, CDR2 YYNGEE. This CDR3 has 14 residues. The CDR3: CASRSGLHTDTQSF. CDR3 sequence (DNA): TGTGCCAGTAGGTCGGGACTCCACACAGATACGCAGTCCTTC.

Ten or more counts support this clonotype. The genes are TRBV10-1 and TRBJ2-7; 10 bases align to TRBD1. This CDR3 comprises 16 residues. Germline V gene data show CDR1 as WNHNN and CDR2 as SYGVQD (reference sequence). Trimming cost V 6 bases and J 1 base; bases outside gene matches: 9. For the CDR3, the DNA is TGCGCCAGCAGCTACGAACGGGACAGGGGTTCCTACGAGCAGTACTTC. It yields the protein CASSYERDRGSYEQYF.

As concerns this clonotype: This sequence may be a read error, since a much larger clone differs from it by one base. The V gene is TRBV30, the J gene TRBJ1-6; D remains unclear. The germline CDR1 and CDR2 sequences are GTSNPN and SVGIG (reference sequence). The CDR3 is 14 residues long. V was clipped by 1 base and J by 3 bases, with 7 bases between them. This chain's CDR3 is CAWSEGSYNSPLHF. In DNA, the CDR3 is TGTGCCTGGAGTGAGGGTAGCTATAATTCACCCCTCCACTTT.

The chain couples TRBV24-1 to TRBJ2-7; D gene uncertain. The CDR3 contains 13 residues. Germline-derived CDR1 and CDR2 are KGHDR and SFDVKD. V was clipped by 2 bases and J by 7 bases, with 11 bases between them. The CDR3 protein is CATSDYKGREQYV. The CDR3 DNA is TGTGCCACCAGTGATTATAAGGGAAGGGAGCAGTACGTC.

V and J are TRBV6-6 and TRBJ2-3; 10 bases fit TRBD2. The length of the CDR3 is 15 residues. Unmatched junction bases numbered 10, after V lost 7 bases and J lost 6 bases. Germline V gene lookup returns CDR1 MNHNY and CDR2 SVGAGI (reference sequence). The CDR3 DNA reads as TGTGCCAGCAAAAAAACTAGCGGGATTGGCGATACGCAGTATTTT. It translates to CASKKTSGIGDTQYF.

This clonotype has ten or more counts. V gene TRBV4-3 combines with J gene TRBJ2-1, with D unresolved. Germline V CDR1 and CDR2: LGHNA, YSLEER. V dropped 1 base and J dropped 6 bases, with 16 bases sitting between them. The CDR3 loop spans 16 amino acids. The CDR3 DNA reads as TGCGCCAGCAGCCAAGGACTGGGTCTCGCCTTCAATGAGCAGTTCTTC. It yields the protein CASSQGLGLAFNEQFF.

Comments on this clonotype: A much larger clonotype is one base distant, so this may be a read error. This chain joins TRBV10-2 and TRBJ2-3; TRBD2 matches at 9 bases. The length of the CDR3 is 17 residues. Per the germline V gene, CDR1 is WSHSY and CDR2 is SAAADI. CDR3 sequence: CASSDSWASGETATQYF. The CDR3 nucleotides read TGTGCCAGCAGTGACTCCTGGGCTAGCGGGGAAACAGCTACGCAGTATTTT.

This clonotype turned up a few times. The V and J genes are TRBV10-3 and TRBJ2-7; TRBD1 aligns across 11 bases. This CDR3 is 14 amino acids long. With 6 bases clipped from V and 3 bases from J, the junction kept 4 bases outside the gene matches. The V gene's germline CDR1 is ENHRY and CDR2 SYGVKD. The CDR3 is CAISGGTGGYEQYF. CDR3 nucleotide sequence: TGTGCCATCAGCGGAGGGACAGGGGGCTACGAGCAGTACTTC.

This sequence joins TRBV7-6 and TRBJ2-7, with TRBD1 identical over 8 bases. Germline lookup yields CDR1 SGHVS and CDR2 FNYEAQ. The length of the CDR3 is 15 residues. With 5 bases clipped from V and 2 bases from J, the junction kept 8 bases outside the gene matches. The CDR3 region has the DNA TGTGCCAGCAGCAGAAATCCGGGACAGGCCTACGAGCAGTACTTC. Encoded protein: CASSRNPGQAYEQYF.

V and J are TRBV19 and TRBJ1-2; a possible D gene is TRBD1 (6 bases). V was clipped by 6 bases and J by 11 bases, with 22 bases between them. The germline gives CDR1 LNHDA, CDR2 SQIVND (reference sequence). The CDR3 is 14 residues long. DNA for the CDR3: TGTGCCAGTAGGGGGGGGGCTGCTAAAATGCGGTACACCTTC. Protein sequence: CASRGGAAKMRYTF.